Presented here are 29 T cell receptor beta chains from one specimen sequenced in a study of blood T cell repertoires in COVID-19. Data came from immunoSEQ multiplex PCR; TCRdb stores just in-frame clones and leaves some out. The sample includes more than 60,000 clones, roughly nine tenths of them seen just once. The sequenced sample was peripheral blood. The source of these receptors is a woman aged 50 to 65 with active COVID-19.

The chain combines TRBV6-5 with TRBJ1-5, with unresolved D. CDR1 and CDR2 from the germline V gene are MNHEY and SVGAGI. The CDR3 has 14 amino acids. With 6 bases removed from V and 0 bases from J, the gap between germline ends came to 9 bases. CDR3 nucleotide sequence: TGTGCCAGCAGGTCTGAGGCTAGCAATCAGCCCCAGCATTTT. Protein: CASRSEASNQPQHF.

The chain joins TRBV7-9 to TRBJ1-4; 9 bases line up with TRBD1. The V and J ends lost 5 bases and 5 bases, in that order; junction bases with no gene match: 9. Germline lookup yields CDR1 SEHNR and CDR2 FQNEAQ (reference sequence). The CDR3 contains 16 residues. This CDR3 is CASSRPSGTGNEKLFF. CDR3 in DNA: TGTGCCAGCAGCCGTCCATCCGGGACAGGGAATGAAAAACTGTTTTTT.

The gene calls are TRBV9 and TRBJ2-1; D is perhaps TRBD2 (6 bases). The CDR3 is made up of 15 amino acids. Germline CDR1 is SGDLS and CDR2 is YYNGEE. Trimming left V 0 bases short and J 4 bases short, with 11 bases between. This chain's CDR3 is CASSVVSSGYNEQFF. In nucleotides, the CDR3 is TGTGCCAGCAGCGTAGTAAGTAGCGGATACAATGAGCAGTTCTTC.

Details on this clone: Other DNA sequences in this specimen translate into the identical CDR3. J is TRBJ2-1 and V is TRBV3-1 (or the pseudogene TRBV3-2), with 7 bases that match TRBD1. The CDR3 is 15 residues long. Looked up from germline, CDR1 is LGHDT and CDR2 is YNNKEL (reference sequence). The V segment lost 4 bases and the J segment 4 bases; nucleotides outside the gene matches: 7. The CDR3: CASSLTGQLYNEQFF. The CDR3, as DNA: TGTGCCAGCAGCCTCACGGGACAGCTATACAATGAGCAGTTCTTC.

V and J are TRBV7-3 and TRBJ2-3, with TRBD2 matching over 7 bases. This CDR3 is built from 14 residues. Germline V gives CDR1 SGHTA, CDR2 FQGTGA. The ends lost 3 bases at V and 4 bases at J; junction bases unmatched: 4. DNA for the CDR3: TGTGCCAGCAGCTTTGGACTAGATCCAGATACGCAGTATTTT. It is translated as CASSFGLDPDTQYF. The full variable domain, in which reference TRBV7-3 and TRBJ2-3 provide the parts outside the CDR3, is GAGVSQTPSNKVTEKGKYVELRCDPISGHTALYWYRQSLGQGPEFLIYFQGTGAADDSGLPNDRFFAVRPEGSVSTLKIQRTERGDSAVYLCASSFGLDPDTQYFGPGTRLTVL.

The rearrangement joins TRBV7-8 to TRBJ2-7; D may be TRBD1 (6 bases). V lost 5 bases and J lost 2, with 10 bases in between. The germline V gene has CDR1 SGHVS and CDR2 FQNEAQ. The CDR3 has 13 residues. CDR3 DNA sequence: TGTGCCAGCAGCCTGGGACACACCTACGAGCAGTACTTC. Amino acids: CASSLGHTYEQYF.

The V call is TRBV18, the J call TRBJ2-3; 13 nucleotides align to TRBD2. This CDR3 has 19 residues. J lost 1 base, V lost 0 bases, and 7 bases had no gene match. Germline V gene data show CDR1 as KGHSH and CDR2 as LQKENI. In nucleotides, the CDR3 is TGTGCCAGCTCACCACCGGTACTAGCGGGAGGGCCGGGCACAGATACGCAGTATTTT. It translates to CASSPPVLAGGPGTDTQYF.

V is TRBV9 and J is TRBJ1-3; 7 positions match TRBD1. The CDR3 runs 17 residues. The V gene end was trimmed by 4 bases and the J gene end by 1 base; junction bases not matched to a gene: 11. CDR1 and CDR2 from the germline V gene are SGDLS and YYNGEE. CDR3 region: CASSSPGGDRSGNTIYF. As DNA, the CDR3 is TGTGCCAGCAGCTCCCCGGGGGGGGACAGATCTGGAAACACCATATATTTT.

The V gene is TRBV2, the J gene TRBJ2-5, with TRBD2 matching over 9 bases. Trimming removed 3 bases from V and 1 base from J; junction bases left unmatched: 6. CDR3 length equals 16 residues. The germline V gene encodes CDR1 SNHLY and CDR2 FYNNEI. CDR3 DNA: TGTGCCAGCAGTGATTCAGCGGGAGGCTTCCAAGAGACCCAGTACTTC. Translated, it gives CASSDSAGGFQETQYF.

This chain joins TRBV23-1 and TRBJ2-7, with 12 bases lining up with TRBD2. TRBV23-1 falls under the ORF class, with uncertain function. V lost 0 bases, J lost 5 bases, and 8 bases stayed unmatched. This CDR3 has 17 amino acids. Here the CDR3 reads CASSQSYPSGRAHEQYF. The CDR3 DNA reads TGCGCCAGCAGTCAATCATATCCTAGCGGGAGGGCCCACGAGCAGTACTTC.

V and J are TRBV20-1 and TRBJ2-7; D ambiguous. This CDR3 has 10 amino acids. Trimming removed 3 bases from V and 4 bases from J, with 4 bases in between. Germline lookup yields CDR1 DFQATT and CDR2 SNEGSKA (reference sequence). CDR3 DNA sequence: TGCAGTGCTAGGGAGTACGAGCAGTACTTC. Translated, it gives CSAREYEQYF.

This chain joins TRBV5-1 and TRBJ2-5, with D possibly TRBD1 on 6 matching bases. V lost 0 bases and J lost 1, with 7 bases in between. The germline CDR1 and CDR2 sequences are SGHRS and YFSETQ. This CDR3 spans 14 amino acids. The CDR3 loop is CASSLGDTQETQYF. The CDR3 nucleotides read TGCGCCAGCAGCTTGGGGGACACCCAAGAGACCCAGTACTTC.

The chain couples TRBV7-9 to TRBJ1-2, with 10 bases identical to TRBD1. Germline V gene lookup returns CDR1 SEHNR and CDR2 FQNEAQ (reference sequence). CDR3 length: 15 residues. With 5 bases clipped from V and 9 bases from J, the junction kept 12 bases outside the gene matches. The CDR3 nucleotides read TGTGCCAGCAGCCAAGCGACAGGGGGCTGGCCCCGCTACACCTTC. It yields the protein CASSQATGGWPRYTF.

This sequence joins TRBV9 and TRBJ2-1; 10 bases match TRBD2. CDR3 length: 16 residues. The germline V gene has CDR1 SGDLS and CDR2 YYNGEE. Trimming removed 1 base from V and 8 bases from J; junction bases left unmatched: 9. In DNA form, the CDR3 reads TGTGCCAGCAGCGTACAAGCGGGAGGGCTTTTGGATGAGCAGTTCTTC. Amino acids: CASSVQAGGLLDEQFF.

Only one count was recorded for this clone. The identical CDR3 is also encoded by other nucleotide sequences in the sample. The gene calls are TRBV3-1 (or the pseudogene TRBV3-2) and TRBJ2-3; 8 positions match TRBD1. V was clipped by 4 bases and J by 0 bases; unmatched bases: 3. The CDR3 totals 15 residues. Germline V gene data show CDR1 as LGHDT and CDR2 as YNNKEL (reference sequence). For the CDR3, the DNA is TGTGCCAGCAGCCCACGGGACAGGAGCACAGATACGCAGTATTTT. Its protein is CASSPRDRSTDTQYF.

The sample holds one count of this clone. The chain links TRBV7-2 to TRBJ2-1; 9 bases line up with TRBD2. The germline gives CDR1 SGHTA, CDR2 FQGNSA. The CDR3 loop spans 15 amino acids. The trim removed 3 bases at V and 5 bases at J, leaving 5 bases unmatched. CDR3 protein: CASSFSGGPDNEQFF. DNA for the CDR3: TGTGCCAGCAGCTTTAGCGGGGGTCCAGACAATGAGCAGTTCTTC. Full variable domain (missing parts from reference TRBV7-2 and TRBJ2-1): GAGVSQSPSNKVTEKGKDVELRCDPISGHTALYWYRQSLGQGLEFLIYFQGNSAPDKSGLPSDRFSAERTGGSVSTLTIQRTQQEDSAVYLCASSFSGGPDNEQFFGPGTRLTVL.

The chain carries TRBV5-1 and TRBJ2-2, with D possibly matching TRBD2 (6 bases). The ends were cut back, 5 bases at V and 4 bases at J, with 12 bases in the middle. From germline, CDR1 is SGHRS and CDR2 YFSETQ. The CDR3 spans 14 residues. This CDR3 is CASREGRSTGELFF. The DNA for the CDR3 is TGCGCCAGCAGGGAGGGCCGTAGCACCGGGGAGCTGTTTTTT.

The chain employs TRBV2 and TRBJ1-5; no clear D. CDR1 is SNHLY and CDR2 is FYNNEI in the germline V gene. This CDR3 comprises 14 residues. V was clipped by 6 bases and J by 2 bases, with 11 bases between them. CDR3 in DNA: TGTGCCAGCAGGGGTACTATCGGCAATCAGCCCCAGCATTTT. It yields the protein CASRGTIGNQPQHF.

CDR3 sequence reads: CASSGRDRDYEQYF. As DNA, the CDR3 is TGCGCCAGCAGTGGAAGGGACAGGGACTACGAGCAGTACTTC. This rearrangement joins TRBV10-1 to TRBJ2-7, with 9 bases lining up with TRBD1. Germline V gives CDR1 WNHNN, CDR2 SYGVQD (reference sequence). Trimming cost V 4 bases and J 3 bases; bases outside gene matches: 4. The CDR3 sequence is 14 residues long.

This chain links TRBV18 with TRBJ2-6; D possibly corresponds to TRBD1 (6 bases). The V gene lost 3 bases and the J gene lost 4 bases, with 25 bases spanning the gap. The length of the CDR3 is 20 residues. In germline, CDR1 is KGHSH, CDR2 LQKENI. This chain's CDR3 is CASSPPFGTGLPSGANVLTF. For the CDR3, the DNA is TGTGCCAGCTCACCGCCTTTTGGAACAGGGCTTCCGTCGGGGGCCAACGTCCTGACTTTC.

The genes are TRBV10-3 and TRBJ2-3, with D tentatively TRBD1 (6 bases). Looked up from germline, CDR1 is ENHRY and CDR2 is SYGVKD. The CDR3 consists of 16 residues. V gave up 2 bases and J gave up 2 bases, with 14 bases separating them. The CDR3 region has the DNA TGTGCCATCAGTGAGCGAAACAGGGAATTCACAGATACGCAGTATTTT. Translated: CAISERNREFTDTQYF.

The chain uses TRBV6-4 and TRBJ1-2, with 8 bases aligning to TRBD1. From germline, CDR1 is MRHNA and CDR2 SNTAGT. The CDR3 contains 15 residues. The ends lost 5 bases at V and 8 bases at J; junction bases unmatched: 13. The CDR3 DNA is TGTGCCAGCAGTCCAGACTCCCAGGGGGCGTTAGGCTACACCTTC. This translates into CASSPDSQGALGYTF.

This clone appeared once. The CDR3 is CASSNALQGPREKLFF. The CDR3 nucleotides are TGCGCCAGCAGCAATGCCTTACAGGGTCCGCGGGAAAAACTGTTTTTT. This rearrangement joins TRBV5-1 to TRBJ1-4; D is possibly TRBD1 (6 bases). The CDR3 runs 16 residues. V was trimmed by 4 bases and J by 8 bases, leaving 21 bases between them. Germline lookup yields CDR1 SGHRS and CDR2 YFSETQ.

The rearrangement links TRBV6-5 to TRBJ1-2; the D is unclear. V lost 6 bases and J lost 4, with 12 bases in between. Germline V CDR1 and CDR2: MNHEY, SVGAGI. The CDR3 sequence is 13 residues long. Written as DNA, the CDR3 is TGTGCCAGCAGGACCGGGGTCCTCTATGGCTACACCTTC. It translates to CASRTGVLYGYTF.

The chain joins TRBV27 to TRBJ2-7; 8 bases are a match to TRBD2. The junction had 8 bases not matched to a gene; V was cut back by 5 bases and J by 8 bases. CDR1 MNHEY and CDR2 SMNVEV come from the germline V gene (reference sequence). CDR3 length equals 13 residues. The CDR3 spells CASSRGGSIKQYF. CDR3 bases: TGTGCCAGCAGTCGGGGGGGTTCGATTAAGCAGTACTTC.

This clone has just one count. CDR3 protein: CASSVDRTSGEDTQYF. In nucleotides, the CDR3 is TGTGCCAGCAGCGTAGATAGGACTAGCGGGGAAGATACGCAGTATTTT. The gene calls are TRBV9 and TRBJ2-3; 12 positions match TRBD2. The V segment lost 0 bases and the J segment 5 bases; nucleotides outside the gene matches: 4. CDR1 and CDR2 from the germline V gene are SGDLS and YYNGEE. The CDR3 is made up of 16 amino acids.

CDR3 region: CASSEAGLARETQYF. CDR3 nucleotide sequence: TGTGCCAGCAGTGAAGCCGGACTAGCGAGGGAGACCCAGTACTTC. The V and J genes are TRBV2 and TRBJ2-5, with TRBD2 identical over 9 bases. This CDR3 has 15 residues. CDR1 SNHLY and CDR2 FYNNEI come from the germline V gene. Trimming at V came to 0 bases and at J to 5 bases, leaving 4 bases not matched to a gene.

The rearrangement joins TRBV5-6 to TRBJ1-5; D possibly corresponds to TRBD1 (5 bases). The V end lost 3 bases, the J end lost 2 bases, and 24 bases lay between the germline ends. The germline gives CDR1 SGHDT, CDR2 YYEEEE. The CDR3 consists of 19 residues. CDR3 bases: TGTGCCAGCAGCTCCCAAAATACCAACTGGCCGGGGGGCAATCAGCCCCAGCATTTT. It is translated as CASSSQNTNWPGGNQPQHF.

This chain joins TRBV19 and TRBJ2-1; TRBD2 aligns across 14 bases. V trimming: 4 bases; J trimming: 14 bases; junction bases outside the gene matches: 13. Germline V gene data show CDR1 as LNHDA and CDR2 as SQIVND (reference sequence). This CDR3 is 16 amino acids long. CDR3 nucleotide sequence: TGTGCCAGTAGTAGTGGGGGTGGGACTAGCGGGAGTCCCGAGTTCTTC. Amino acid sequence: CASSSGGGTSGSPEFF.